A selection of T cell receptor beta chains follows, all from one sample in a study of T cell clonotyping in hematopoietic cell transplantation. Measured with immunoSEQ multiplex PCR; TCRdb has only the in-frame clones, and not every one. Of around 15,000 clones in the sample, approximately 97% are singletons; the top ten hold approximately 3.9%. Sequences were derived from peripheral blood mononuclear cells, sampled 30 days after allogeneic stem cell transplant. The receptor set was obtained from a female patient in her fifties or sixties who had an allogeneic stem cell transplant from an unrelated donor, so T cells may come from the graft donor. Some clones in this sample may be carry-over from other donors' samples. CDR3s include the opening cysteine and the closing phenylalanine or tryptophan. A D gene is named only where the DNA matches it firmly. Some rows have no size entry. The others give once, few or many, or a class for an expanded clone.

V gene: TRBV9
D gene: TRBD2
clone size: once
J gene: TRBJ2-7
CDR3 DNA: TGTGCCAGCAGCGTCGGACCTCTAGCGGGCCAGGCTACGGCCTACGAGCAGTACTTC
CDR3 protein: CASSVGPLAGQATAYEQYF

V gene: TRBV19
D gene: -
clone size: -
J gene: TRBJ2-2
CDR3 DNA: TGTGCCAGTAGTGTCCCCTCGAACACCGGGGAGCTGTTTTTT
CDR3 protein: CASSVPSNTGELFF

V gene: TRBV7-2
D gene: -
clone size: -
J gene: TRBJ2-1
CDR3 DNA: TGTGCCAGCAGCGGGCGTAACAATGAGCAGTTCTTC
CDR3 protein: CASSGRNNEQFF

V gene: TRBV29-1
D gene: -
clone size: -
J gene: TRBJ2-3
CDR3 DNA: TGCAGCGTTGTAGGCGGGAGCACAGATACGCAGTATTTT
CDR3 protein: CSVVGGSTDTQYF

V gene: TRBV9
D gene: -
clone size: once
J gene: TRBJ2-1
CDR3 DNA: TGTGCCAGCAGCGTAGGTGAGGGACGAAATGAGCAGTTCTTC
CDR3 protein: CASSVGEGRNEQFF

V gene: TRBV12-5
D gene: -
clone size: -
J gene: TRBJ1-5
CDR3 DNA: TGTGCTAGTGGTTTGGGACAGGAGGGACAGCCCCAGCATTTT
CDR3 protein: CASGLGQEGQPQHF

V gene: TRBV6-4
D gene: -
clone size: -
J gene: TRBJ2-6
CDR3 DNA: TGTGCCAGCAGTGACGTATACTCTGGGGCCAACGTCCTGACTTTC
CDR3 protein: CASSDVYSGANVLTF

V gene: TRBV11-2
D gene: -
clone size: -
J gene: TRBJ1-2
CDR3 DNA: TGTGCCAGCAGCCAATCGGACTCGCCTAACTATGGCTACACCTTC
CDR3 protein: CASSQSDSPNYGYTF

V gene: TRBV6-1
D gene: TRBD1
clone size: -
J gene: TRBJ2-7
CDR3 DNA: TGTGCCAGCAGTGAAGCCGGGACAGGGTATCCCTACGAGCAGTACTTC
CDR3 protein: CASSEAGTGYPYEQYF

V gene: TRBV6-5
D gene: TRBD2
clone size: -
J gene: TRBJ2-7
CDR3 DNA: TGTGCCAGCAGTTACGGGAGCGGGGGCGTATACGAGCAGTACTTC
CDR3 protein: CASSYGSGGVYEQYF

V gene: TRBV5-1
D gene: -
clone size: -
J gene: TRBJ1-2
CDR3 DNA: TGCGCCAGCAGCTTGGGAGACCCTAACTATGGCTACACCTTC
CDR3 protein: CASSLGDPNYGYTF

V gene: TRBV30
D gene: -
clone size: -
J gene: TRBJ1-4
CDR3 DNA: TGTGCCTGGAACAGGGAAAACGGTGCAAAACTGTTTTTT
CDR3 protein: CAWNRENGAKLFF

V gene: TRBV9
D gene: TRBD1
clone size: -
J gene: TRBJ1-2
CDR3 DNA: TGTGCCAGCAGCGTAGGCGACAGGGGGAACTATGGCTACACCTTC
CDR3 protein: CASSVGDRGNYGYTF

V gene: TRBV9
D gene: TRBD1
clone size: -
J gene: TRBJ1-1
CDR3 DNA: TGTGCCAGCAGCTCGGGACAGGGGTGGACTGAAGCTTTCTTT
CDR3 protein: CASSSGQGWTEAFF

V gene: TRBV6-6
D gene: -
clone size: -
J gene: TRBJ1-3
CDR3 DNA: TGTGCCAGCATTCGGGGAGAAGGAAACACCATATATTTT
CDR3 protein: CASIRGEGNTIYF

V gene: TRBV11-2
D gene: -
clone size: -
J gene: TRBJ1-1
CDR3 DNA: TGTGCCAGCAGCCCGCCGAGCTGGCCCACTGAAGCTTTCTTT
CDR3 protein: CASSPPSWPTEAFF

V gene: TRBV10-3
D gene: -
clone size: -
J gene: TRBJ1-1
CDR3 DNA: TGTGCCATCAGTGACCTCGGCAGGTCCTTAGGGTTT
CDR3 protein: CAISDLGRSLGF

V gene: TRBV6-5
D gene: -
clone size: medium-sized
J gene: TRBJ1-2
CDR3 DNA: TGTGCCAGCAAAGAACCGGGACCAAACTACGGCTACACCTTC
CDR3 protein: CASKEPGPNYGYTF

V gene: TRBV14
D gene: -
clone size: once
J gene: TRBJ1-4
CDR3 DNA: TGTGCCAGCAGCCAACTAGGGGCTACCAATGAAAAACTGTTTTTT
CDR3 protein: CASSQLGATNEKLFF

V gene: TRBV30
D gene: -
clone size: -
J gene: TRBJ1-1
CDR3 DNA: TGTGCCTGGAGTCGTTCCCACAACACTGAAGCTTTCTTT
CDR3 protein: CAWSRSHNTEAFF

V gene: TRBV5-6
D gene: -
clone size: once
J gene: TRBJ1-3
CDR3 DNA: TGTGCCAGCAGCTTTACACCGAGCTCTGGAAACACCATATATTTT
CDR3 protein: CASSFTPSSGNTIYF

V gene: TRBV9
D gene: -
clone size: -
J gene: TRBJ1-3
CDR3 DNA: TGTGCCAGCAGCGTAGATTACTCTGGAAACACCATATATTTT
CDR3 protein: CASSVDYSGNTIYF

V gene: TRBV6-5
D gene: TRBD2
clone size: -
J gene: TRBJ2-1
CDR3 DNA: TGTGCCAGCAGTTACTCAGGCCTAGCGGGGGGAGATGAGCAGTTCTTC
CDR3 protein: CASSYSGLAGGDEQFF

V gene: TRBV2
D gene: -
clone size: once
J gene: TRBJ2-2
CDR3 DNA: TGTGCCAGCAGTGATAGCAGTTGGAACACCGGGGAGCTGTTTTTT
CDR3 protein: CASSDSSWNTGELFF

V gene: TRBV9
D gene: -
clone size: -
J gene: TRBJ2-5
CDR3 DNA: TGTGCCAGCAGCGTAGCCCCCAGCGACCAAGAGACCCAGTACTTC
CDR3 protein: CASSVAPSDQETQYF

V gene: TRBV25-1
D gene: -
clone size: -
J gene: TRBJ2-5
CDR3 DNA: TGTGCCAGCAGTGTAGGATCCCAAAGGGAGACCCAGTACTTC
CDR3 protein: CASSVGSQRETQYF

V gene: TRBV30
D gene: TRBD1
clone size: -
J gene: TRBJ2-5
CDR3 DNA: TGTGCCTGGAGTGAGCGGACAGGGTGGGAGACCCAGTACTTC
CDR3 protein: CAWSERTGWETQYF

V gene: TRBV4-1
D gene: TRBD2
clone size: -
J gene: TRBJ2-2
CDR3 DNA: TGCGCCAGCAACCGGGGTAGCGGGGGGGTATCCGGGGAGCTGTTTTTT
CDR3 protein: CASNRGSGGVSGELFF

V gene: TRBV6-5
D gene: -
clone size: -
J gene: TRBJ1-1
CDR3 DNA: TGTGCCAGCAGTTACTCCTGGGGTGTTGAAGCTTTCTTT
CDR3 protein: CASSYSWGVEAFF

V gene: TRBV2
D gene: TRBD1
clone size: -
J gene: TRBJ1-2
CDR3 DNA: TGTGCCAGCAGTGTCAACAGGGGATTTCCCGGCTACACCTTC
CDR3 protein: CASSVNRGFPGYTF

V gene: TRBV29-1
D gene: -
clone size: -
J gene: TRBJ2-7
CDR3 DNA: TGCAGCGTTGGGGGAACCTACGAGCAGTACTTC
CDR3 protein: CSVGGTYEQYF

V gene: TRBV6-6
D gene: -
clone size: -
J gene: TRBJ1-4
CDR3 DNA: TGTGCCAGCAGTTATTCCCAGGCAGATGAAAAACTGTTTTTT
CDR3 protein: CASSYSQADEKLFF

V gene: TRBV9
D gene: -
clone size: -
J gene: TRBJ1-6
CDR3 DNA: TGTGCCAGCAGCGTAGACAGAAATTCACCCCTCCACTTT
CDR3 protein: CASSVDRNSPLHF

V gene: TRBV9
D gene: TRBD2
clone size: -
J gene: TRBJ2-1
CDR3 DNA: TGTGCCAGCAGCCCCTCGGGGGGGTCTTACAATGAGCAGTTCTTC
CDR3 protein: CASSPSGGSYNEQFF

V gene: TRBV25-1
D gene: -
clone size: -
J gene: TRBJ1-6
CDR3 DNA: TGTGCCAGCAGTGAATTGAGCTTAAATTCACCCCTCCACTTT
CDR3 protein: CASSELSLNSPLHF

V gene: TRBV5-8
D gene: TRBD2
clone size: once
J gene: TRBJ2-1
CDR3 DNA: TGTGCCAGCAGGTGGCGGGGGGGCGTCAATGAGCAGTTCTTC
CDR3 protein: CASRWRGGVNEQFF

V gene: TRBV7-8
D gene: TRBD2
clone size: -
J gene: TRBJ2-2
CDR3 DNA: TGTGCCAGCAGCTTCGCGGTGGTAGCGGGGGGGGCGAACACCGGGGAGCTGTTTTTT
CDR3 protein: CASSFAVVAGGANTGELFF

V gene: TRBV30
D gene: -
clone size: -
J gene: TRBJ2-5
CDR3 DNA: TGTGCCTGGGGTGACGGGTGGTTGGAGACCCAGTACTTC
CDR3 protein: CAWGDGWLETQYF

V gene: TRBV7-6
D gene: -
clone size: -
J gene: TRBJ2-2
CDR3 DNA: TGTGCCAGCAGGACGTACACCGGGGAGCTGTTTTTT
CDR3 protein: CASRTYTGELFF

V gene: TRBV6-6
D gene: TRBD2
clone size: -
J gene: TRBJ2-3
CDR3 DNA: TGTGCCAGCAGATGGACTAGCGGAACCTCAGATACGCAGTATTTT
CDR3 protein: CASRWTSGTSDTQYF

V gene: TRBV7-9
D gene: -
clone size: -
J gene: TRBJ2-5
CDR3 DNA: TGTGCCAGCAGCTTAGGGAGTACAGGAACCAGGGAGACCCAGTACTTC
CDR3 protein: CASSLGSTGTRETQYF

V gene: TRBV30
D gene: TRBD2
clone size: -
J gene: TRBJ2-2
CDR3 DNA: TGTGCCTGGAGTCGGGGGGGGTTGTTTTTT
CDR3 protein: CAWSRGGLFF

V gene: TRBV4-2
D gene: TRBD1
clone size: -
J gene: TRBJ1-2
CDR3 DNA: TGTGCCAGCAGCCCGGGAAGGGACAGGGGGCGCCGCTATGGCTACACCTTC
CDR3 protein: CASSPGRDRGRRYGYTF

V gene: TRBV6-6
D gene: -
clone size: -
J gene: TRBJ2-4
CDR3 DNA: TGTGCCAGCTCGTTAACCACGGACATTCAGTACTTC
CDR3 protein: CASSLTTDIQYF

V gene: TRBV18
D gene: TRBD2
clone size: -
J gene: TRBJ2-5
CDR3 DNA: TGTGCCAGCTCACGAGCGACTAGCGGGGAAGAGACCCAGTACTTC
CDR3 protein: CASSRATSGEETQYF

V gene: TRBV6-6
D gene: -
clone size: -
J gene: TRBJ1-1
CDR3 DNA: TGTGCCAGCAGTTACTCACGGACAGCAATGAACACTGAAGCTTTCTTT
CDR3 protein: CASSYSRTAMNTEAFF

V gene: TRBV4-1
D gene: -
clone size: -
J gene: TRBJ1-1
CDR3 DNA: TGCGCCAGCAGCCAAGATAAAGGTCAGGTAGCTGAAGCTTTCTTT
CDR3 protein: CASSQDKGQVAEAFF

V gene: TRBV2
D gene: TRBD2
clone size: -
J gene: TRBJ2-1
CDR3 DNA: TGTGCCAGCAGGGAAGCGGGGGGGCCCTACAATGAGCAGTTCTTC
CDR3 protein: CASREAGGPYNEQFF

V gene: TRBV19
D gene: TRBD1
clone size: -
J gene: TRBJ1-5
CDR3 DNA: TGTGCCAGTAGTATTCAGACAGGGGGTTATCAGCCCCAGCATTTT
CDR3 protein: CASSIQTGGYQPQHF

V gene: TRBV30
D gene: TRBD1
clone size: -
J gene: TRBJ1-6
CDR3 DNA: TGTGCCTGGAGTGTGGACAGGAAGAATTCACCCCTCCACTTT
CDR3 protein: CAWSVDRKNSPLHF

V gene: TRBV28
D gene: -
clone size: -
J gene: TRBJ2-2
CDR3 DNA: TGTGCCAGCAGTCTGCCTTTAGCGACGAACACCGGGGAGCTGTTTTTT
CDR3 protein: CASSLPLATNTGELFF

V gene: TRBV28
D gene: -
clone size: -
J gene: TRBJ2-3
CDR3 DNA: TGTGCCAGCGGATACACAGATACGCAGTATTTT
CDR3 protein: CASGYTDTQYF

V gene: TRBV19
D gene: TRBD1
clone size: -
J gene: TRBJ1-2
CDR3 DNA: TGTGCCAGTAGTATCATGGGACAGGGGTTCTATGGCTACACCTTC
CDR3 protein: CASSIMGQGFYGYTF

V gene: TRBV29-1
D gene: -
clone size: -
J gene: TRBJ2-1
CDR3 DNA: TGCAGCGTAAACCAGGGGGGTGTCAATGAGCAGTTCTTC
CDR3 protein: CSVNQGGVNEQFF

V gene: TRBV9
D gene: -
clone size: -
J gene: TRBJ1-3
CDR3 DNA: TGTGCCAGCAGCGCCCGTGGAGGAAACACCATATATTTT
CDR3 protein: CASSARGGNTIYF

V gene: TRBV11-2
D gene: TRBD1
clone size: -
J gene: TRBJ1-1
CDR3 DNA: TGTGCCAGCAGCTCGTACCGGGACAGGGGATCTGAAGCTTTCTTT
CDR3 protein: CASSSYRDRGSEAFF

V gene: TRBV6-1
D gene: -
clone size: -
J gene: TRBJ1-5
CDR3 DNA: TGTGCCAGCAGTGAATTTTTTGGACAGAACAATCAGCCCCAGCATTTT
CDR3 protein: CASSEFFGQNNQPQHF

V gene: TRBV5-4
D gene: -
clone size: -
J gene: TRBJ1-2
CDR3 DNA: TGTGCCAGCAGCTTACTCTCTAGTGGCTACACCTTC
CDR3 protein: CASSLLSSGYTF

V gene: TRBV11-1
D gene: -
clone size: -
J gene: TRBJ1-2
CDR3 DNA: TGTGCCAGCAGCCAGGACAGCGCCTATGGCTACACCTTC
CDR3 protein: CASSQDSAYGYTF